This TCR beta chain was retrieved from a study of OX40 agonist ivuxolimab in advanced cancers. CDR1 is LNHDA, CDR2 SQIVND, per germline (reference sequence). Between the trimmed V and J ends, which lost 6 bases and 1 base, there was a span of 12 bases. This CDR3 contains 15 residues. TCRdb's copy holds only in-frame clones and misses some; the assay was immunoSEQ multiplex PCR. The sample lists about 100,000 clones, over 75% occurring once. The J gene is TRBJ1-4, the V gene TRBV19; no clear D gene. Sequenced here: CD4+ or CD8+ T cells sorted from blood, sampled in a trial of the OX40 agonist ivuxolimab. The source of this sequence is an adult with an advanced solid tumor such as melanoma, head and neck, liver or kidney cancer. This chain's CDR3 is CASSTRRETNEKLFF. CDR3 nucleotides: TGTGCCAGTAGCACACGGAGGGAAACTAATGAAAAACTGTTTTTT.